The present entry profiles one TCR beta chain with its context. Its antigen is currently unknown. The CDR3 is 14 residues long. V lost 0 bases and J lost 4, with 10 bases in between. CDR1 is SGHRS, CDR2 YFSETQ, per germline. These data are taken from a study of cytomegalovirus exposure and HLA in healthy donors. Overall study: From donors who were HLA-typed, an early data release held 81 million or so unique TCRs.

Study-level points and caveats: Solely CMV serostatus was available to characterize immune exposure. Certain sequence variants were highly shared and formed a cluster, and this cluster was likely a sequencing artifact.

13 Jbeta primers and 60 Vbeta primers were used for the PCR. TCRdb's copy holds only in-frame clones and misses some; the assay was immunoSEQ multiplex PCR. The listing contains about 110,000 clones. Regarding donors, all were healthy bone marrow donors. Sequencing used PBMCs. V and J are TRBV5-1 and TRBJ1-1, with D maybe TRBD1 (5 bases). The TCR sequence derives from a man aged 50 to 60 in good health and CMV-seronegative. The CDR3 reads CASSLGGTTTEAFF. CDR3 bases: TGCGCCAGCAGCTTGGGGGGCACCACCACTGAAGCTTTCTTT.